These 3 T cell receptor beta chains originate from one sample sequenced in a study of cytomegalovirus exposure and HLA in healthy donors. The repertoire was sequenced with immunoSEQ multiplex PCR; TCRdb's copy has only in-frame clones and lacks some. The sample consists of 250,000 to 350,000 clones, around nine tenths of them appearing once. The sequenced material came from PBMCs. These receptors came from a woman aged 18-35 years in good health and CMV-seronegative.

The gene calls are TRBV9 and TRBJ2-1; 8 positions agree with TRBD2. With 0 bases clipped from V and 6 bases from J, the junction kept 5 bases outside the gene matches. Per the germline V gene, CDR1 is SGDLS and CDR2 is YYNGEE. CDR3 length: 15 amino acids. CDR3 region: CASSVATAGGNEQFF. The CDR3 DNA reads TGTGCCAGCAGCGTAGCTACGGCGGGAGGCAATGAGCAGTTCTTC.

This chain's CDR3 is CASSLPGKGEKLFF. As DNA, the CDR3 is TGTGCCAGTAGTTTGCCAGGGAAGGGCGAAAAACTGTTTTTT. This chain uses TRBV19 with TRBJ1-4; D might be TRBD1 (5 bases). The V end was cut by 5 bases, the J end by 8 bases, with 15 bases between. Per germline, CDR1 LNHDA and CDR2 SQIVND (reference sequence). CDR3 length: 14 amino acids.

This chain links TRBV27 with TRBJ2-3; TRBD2 matches 9 bases. The CDR3 length is 18 residues. V lost 3 bases, J lost 6 bases, and 16 bases stayed unmatched. The germline gives CDR1 MNHEY, CDR2 SMNVEV (reference sequence). The CDR3 nucleotides are TGTGCCAGCAGTTTTTCGGCGGGAGGGCCGCGGGTGGTGGATACGCAGTATTTT. Its protein product is CASSFSAGGPRVVDTQYF.